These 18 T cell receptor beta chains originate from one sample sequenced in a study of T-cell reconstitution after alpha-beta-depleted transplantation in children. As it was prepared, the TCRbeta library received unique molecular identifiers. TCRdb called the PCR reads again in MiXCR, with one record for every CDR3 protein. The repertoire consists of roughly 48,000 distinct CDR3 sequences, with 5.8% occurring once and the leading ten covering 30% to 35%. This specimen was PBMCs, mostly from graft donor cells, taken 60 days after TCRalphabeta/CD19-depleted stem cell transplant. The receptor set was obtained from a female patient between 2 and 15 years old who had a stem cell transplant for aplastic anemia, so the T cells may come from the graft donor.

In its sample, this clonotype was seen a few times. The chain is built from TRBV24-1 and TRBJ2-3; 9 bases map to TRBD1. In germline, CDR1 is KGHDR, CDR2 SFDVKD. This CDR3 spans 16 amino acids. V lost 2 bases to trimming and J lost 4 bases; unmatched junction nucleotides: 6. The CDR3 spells CATSDWGTGSADTQYF. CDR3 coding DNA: TGTGCCACCAGTGATTGGGGGACAGGGTCGGCAGATACGCAGTATTTT.

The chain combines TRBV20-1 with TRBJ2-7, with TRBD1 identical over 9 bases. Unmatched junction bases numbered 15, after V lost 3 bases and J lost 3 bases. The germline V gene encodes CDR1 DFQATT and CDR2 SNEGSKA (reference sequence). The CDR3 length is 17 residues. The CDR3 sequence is CSARVTPGQGFGYEQYF. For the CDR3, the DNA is TGCAGTGCTAGGGTTACCCCGGGACAGGGTTTTGGCTACGAGCAGTACTTC.

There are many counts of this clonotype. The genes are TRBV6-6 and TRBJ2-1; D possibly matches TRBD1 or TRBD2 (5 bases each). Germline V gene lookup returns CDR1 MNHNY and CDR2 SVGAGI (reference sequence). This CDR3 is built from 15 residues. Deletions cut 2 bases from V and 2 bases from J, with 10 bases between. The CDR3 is CASSYGWGTYNEQFF. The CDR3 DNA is TGTGCCAGCAGTTACGGGTGGGGGACCTACAATGAGCAGTTCTTC.

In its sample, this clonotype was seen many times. The DNA of the CDR3 is TGCAGTCCGGGGGGGGGCCTCGGTACGCAGTATTTT. Its translation is CSPGGGLGTQYF. The V gene is TRBV20-1, the J gene TRBJ2-3; 8 bases align to TRBD2. Germline CDR1 reads DFQATT; CDR2 reads SNEGSKA (reference sequence). The CDR3 is 12 residues long. V was pared by 8 bases and J by 8 bases, with 9 bases of the junction left unmatched.

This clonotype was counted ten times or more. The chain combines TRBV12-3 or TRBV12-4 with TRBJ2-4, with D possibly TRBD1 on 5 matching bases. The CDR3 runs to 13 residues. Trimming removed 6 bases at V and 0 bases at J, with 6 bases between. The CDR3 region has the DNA TGTGCCAGCAGCCAGGGAGCCAAAAACATTCAGTACTTC. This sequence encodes CASSQGAKNIQYF.

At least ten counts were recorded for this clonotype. CDR3 coding DNA: TGCAGTGCTAGAGATCCAAAGGGTGGCAATCAGCCCCAGCATTTT. As protein: CSARDPKGGNQPQHF. This chain joins TRBV20-1 and TRBJ1-5; D is unresolved. V was shortened by 0 bases and J by 2 bases, with 11 bases between the two germline ends. This CDR3 region has 15 residues. The germline gives CDR1 DFQATT, CDR2 SNEGSKA (reference sequence).

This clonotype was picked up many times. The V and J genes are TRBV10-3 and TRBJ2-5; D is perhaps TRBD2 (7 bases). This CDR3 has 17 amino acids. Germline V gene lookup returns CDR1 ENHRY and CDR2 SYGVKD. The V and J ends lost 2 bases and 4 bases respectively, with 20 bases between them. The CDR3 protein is CAISEITVRGAGETQYF. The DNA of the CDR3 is TGTGCCATCAGTGAGATTACAGTTCGGGGGGCCGGAGAGACCCAGTACTTC.

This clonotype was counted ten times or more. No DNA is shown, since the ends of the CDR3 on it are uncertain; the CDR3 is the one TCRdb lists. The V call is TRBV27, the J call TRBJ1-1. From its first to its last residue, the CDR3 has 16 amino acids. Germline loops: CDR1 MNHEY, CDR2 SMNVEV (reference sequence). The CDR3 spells CASSTSGALRNTEAFF.

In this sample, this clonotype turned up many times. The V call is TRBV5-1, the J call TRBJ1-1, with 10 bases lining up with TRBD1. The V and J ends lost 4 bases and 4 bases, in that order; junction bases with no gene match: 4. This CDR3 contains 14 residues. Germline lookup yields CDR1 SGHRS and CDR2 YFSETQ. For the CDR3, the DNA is TGCGCCAGCAGCCAGGACAGGGGGATCACTGAAGCTTTCTTT. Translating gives CASSQDRGITEAFF.

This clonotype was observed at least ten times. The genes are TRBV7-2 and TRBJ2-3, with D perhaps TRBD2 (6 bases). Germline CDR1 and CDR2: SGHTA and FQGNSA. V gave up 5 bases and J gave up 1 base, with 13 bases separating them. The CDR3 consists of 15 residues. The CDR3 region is CASSRGGGGTDTQYF. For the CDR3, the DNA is TGTGCCAGCAGCCGAGGTGGAGGGGGCACAGATACGCAGTATTTT.

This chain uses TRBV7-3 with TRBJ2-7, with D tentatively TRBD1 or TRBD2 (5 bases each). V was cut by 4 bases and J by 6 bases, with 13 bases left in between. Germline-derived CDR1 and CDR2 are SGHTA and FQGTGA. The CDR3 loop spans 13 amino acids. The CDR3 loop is CASSSSPGLEQYF. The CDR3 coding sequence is TGTGCCAGCAGCTCATCCCCGGGGCTCGAGCAGTACTTC.

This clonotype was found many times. Written as DNA, the CDR3 is TGCGCCAGCAGCTTGGAGTCGGGAGTGAACACCGGGGAGCTGTTTTTT. Encoded protein: CASSLESGVNTGELFF. This rearrangement joins TRBV5-1 to TRBJ2-2; possible D gene TRBD2, 6 bases. There are 16 residues in the CDR3. CDR1 is SGHRS, CDR2 YFSETQ, per germline. Trimming stripped 0 bases from V and 1 base from J, with 10 bases between.

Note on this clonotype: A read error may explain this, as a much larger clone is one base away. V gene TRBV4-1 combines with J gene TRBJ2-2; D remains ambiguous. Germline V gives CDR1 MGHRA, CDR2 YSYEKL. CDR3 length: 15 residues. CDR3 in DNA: TGCGCCAGCACCCAAGATCAGGTTAGGACCGGGGAGCTGTTTTTT. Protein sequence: CASTQDQVRTGELFF.

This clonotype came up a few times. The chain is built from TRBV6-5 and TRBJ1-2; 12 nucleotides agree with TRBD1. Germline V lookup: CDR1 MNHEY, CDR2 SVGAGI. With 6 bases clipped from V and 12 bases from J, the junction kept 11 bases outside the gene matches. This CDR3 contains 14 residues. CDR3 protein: CASSPPGTGGANTF. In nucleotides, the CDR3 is TGTGCCAGCAGCCCCCCCGGGACAGGGGGCGCGAACACCTTC.

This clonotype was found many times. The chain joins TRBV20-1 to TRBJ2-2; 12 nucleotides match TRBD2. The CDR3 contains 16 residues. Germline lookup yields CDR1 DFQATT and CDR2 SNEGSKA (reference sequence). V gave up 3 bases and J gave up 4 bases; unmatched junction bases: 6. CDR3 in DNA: TGCAGTGCTAGCGGACTAGCGGGATTTCGCACCGGGGAGCTGTTTTTT. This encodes CSASGLAGFRTGELFF.

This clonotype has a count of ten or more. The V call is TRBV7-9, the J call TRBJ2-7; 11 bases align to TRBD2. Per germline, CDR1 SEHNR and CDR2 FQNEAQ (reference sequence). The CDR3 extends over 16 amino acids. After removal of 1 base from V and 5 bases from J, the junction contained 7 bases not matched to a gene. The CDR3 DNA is TGTGCCAGCAGCTTAGGGGCTAGCGGGAGGCGCCACGAGCAGTACTTC. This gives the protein CASSLGASGRRHEQYF.

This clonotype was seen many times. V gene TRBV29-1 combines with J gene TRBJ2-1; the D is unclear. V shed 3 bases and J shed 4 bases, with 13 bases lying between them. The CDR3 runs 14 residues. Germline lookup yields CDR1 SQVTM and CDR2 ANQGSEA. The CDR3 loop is CSVDPRSFYNEQFF. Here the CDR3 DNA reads TGCAGCGTTGACCCGCGGAGTTTTTACAATGAGCAGTTCTTC.

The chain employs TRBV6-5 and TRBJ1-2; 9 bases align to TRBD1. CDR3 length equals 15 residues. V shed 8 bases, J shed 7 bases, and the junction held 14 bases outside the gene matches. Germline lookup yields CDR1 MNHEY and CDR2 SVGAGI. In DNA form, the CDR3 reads TGTGCCAGCTCGGGGCATGGGACAGGGTATGGTGGCTACACCTTC. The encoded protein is CASSGHGTGYGGYTF.